Presented here are 20 T cell receptor beta chains from one specimen sequenced in a study of beta chain features in type 1 diabetes. The study's findings and limits: When Type 1 diabetes patients were examined, their TCRB CDR3s proved moderately but significantly shorter in all four CD4+ subsets.

Expressed TCRB transcripts were sequenced because the entire RNA isolate underwent reverse transcription. Clones were sequenced by immunoSEQ multiplex PCR, and TCRdb holds only the in-frame ones, with some missing. The sample includes 200,000 to 250,000 clones, 15% to 20% of them seen just once. Their antigen targets remain unknown. Sequenced material: naive CD4+ T cells from blood. The receptors originated from a man aged 25 to 40 with type 1 diabetes.

This clone was seen only a few times. The chain joins TRBV5-6 to TRBJ2-4, with D tentatively TRBD2 (5 bases). Germline CDR1 is SGHDT and CDR2 is YYEEEE. The CDR3 runs 19 residues. Between the trimmed V and J ends, which lost 0 bases and 1 base, there was a span of 20 bases. CDR3 nucleotides: TGTGCCAGCAGCTTGGGAGGGATTTGGCCTGTTAGCGCCAAAAACATTCAGTACTTC. Translation: CASSLGGIWPVSAKNIQYF. Together with reference TRBV5-6 and TRBJ2-4, the CDR3 gives the full variable domain: DAGVTQSPTHLIKTRGQQVTLRCSPKSGHDTVSWYQQALGQGPQFIFQYYEEEERQRGNFPDRFSGHQFPNYSSELNVNALLLGDSALYLCASSLGGIWPVSAKNIQYFGAGTRLSVL.

In its sample, this clone was seen a few times. In DNA, the CDR3 is TGTGCCAGCAGCTTGACTAGCGGGACCGGAACGCAGTATTTT. This encodes CASSLTSGTGTQYF. This sequence joins TRBV7-3 and TRBJ2-3; TRBD2 matches 11 bases. The CDR3 sequence is 14 residues long. Germline V lookup: CDR1 SGHTA, CDR2 FQGTGA. The trim removed 3 bases at V and 9 bases at J, leaving 5 bases unmatched.

This clone was seen a handful of times. V gene TRBV27 combines with J gene TRBJ2-7; 7 bases match TRBD2. Per germline, CDR1 MNHEY and CDR2 SMNVEV (reference sequence). V shed 7 bases and J 0 bases; nucleotides not matched to a gene: 6. This CDR3 has 14 amino acids. CDR3 coding DNA: TGTGCCAGCAATACGGGCGGGAGCTCCTACGAGCAGTACTTC. Protein sequence: CASNTGGSSYEQYF.

The rearrangement uses TRBV7-2 and TRBJ2-7; D is unresolved. The V end was cut by 1 base, the J end by 2 bases, with 3 bases between. This CDR3 spans 12 amino acids. The germline V gene encodes CDR1 SGHTA and CDR2 FQGNSA. The CDR3 nucleotides are TGTGCCAGCAGCTTAGTCCCCTACGAGCAGTACTTC. Encoded protein: CASSLVPYEQYF.

The CDR3 DNA reads TGTGCCACCAGCACTCGAGACGGACGCACCGGGGAGCTGTTTTTT. It yields the protein CATSTRDGRTGELFF. This sequence joins TRBV15 and TRBJ2-2; D is uncertain. V lost 4 bases, J lost 4 bases, and 13 bases lay in between. Per germline, CDR1 LNHNV and CDR2 YYDKDF (reference sequence). The CDR3 is 15 amino acids.

This clone was counted only a few times. The chain couples TRBV7-9 to TRBJ2-2, with TRBD2 as a possible D gene (5 bases). Between the trimmed V and J ends, which lost 7 bases and 1 base, there was a span of 10 bases. CDR3 size: 14 residues. Germline V lookup: CDR1 SEHNR, CDR2 FQNEAQ (reference sequence). The CDR3 DNA reads TGTGCCAGCACCAAACTAGTGAACACCGGGGAGCTGTTTTTT. Amino acids: CASTKLVNTGELFF. The whole variable domain, remainder taken from reference TRBV7-9 and TRBJ2-2, is DTGVSQNPRHKITKRGQNVTFRCDPISEHNRLYWYRQTLGQGPEFLTYFQNEAQLEKSRLLSDRFSAERPKGSFSTLEIQRTEQGDSAMYLCASTKLVNTGELFFGEGSRLTVL.

This clone showed up just a few times. The V call is TRBV9, the J call TRBJ2-5; TRBD1 is a possible D gene (6 bases). Trimming cost V 3 bases and J 5 bases, with 26 bases left between them. CDR3 length equals 18 residues. Germline V gives CDR1 SGDLS, CDR2 YYNGEE. The CDR3 DNA reads TGTGCCAGCAGCGGAGGACAGCTTGGCTTGGCCCTTTCCGAGACCCAGTACTTC. Protein: CASSGGQLGLALSETQYF.

This clone came up a few times. This rearrangement joins TRBV23-1 to TRBJ1-5; D may be TRBD1 (5 bases). TRBV23-1 is classed as an ORF, of uncertain function. V lost 3 bases to trimming and J lost 3 bases, with 9 bases between them. The CDR3 runs 14 residues. Here the CDR3 reads CASSHRVHNQPQHF. The CDR3 coding sequence is TGCGCCAGCAGTCACAGGGTCCACAATCAGCCCCAGCATTTT.

The chain uses TRBV7-2 and TRBJ2-4; tentatively, D is TRBD1 (6 bases). Deletions cut 2 bases from V and 8 bases from J, with 13 bases between. This CDR3 region has 14 residues. Germline V lookup: CDR1 SGHTA, CDR2 FQGNSA. This CDR3 is CASSLSQGSYIQYF. The CDR3 coding sequence is TGTGCCAGCAGCTTAAGTCAGGGGTCGTACATTCAGTACTTC.

This clone was recorded a few times. The chain links TRBV4-2 to TRBJ2-7, with 10 bases that match TRBD1. Losses at the gene ends were 0 bases for V and 3 bases for J; bases not matched to a gene: 2. CDR1 is LGHNA and CDR2 is YNFKEQ in the germline V gene. The length of the CDR3 is 15 residues. The DNA for the CDR3 is TGTGCCAGCAGCCAAGAAGACAGGGGGCACTACGAGCAGTACTTC. It specifies CASSQEDRGHYEQYF.

A few counts support this clone. At one end the junction does not follow the germline gene, possibly because of a read error. The rearrangement uses TRBV7-7 and TRBJ2-1; TRBD1 matches at 7 bases. From germline, CDR1 is SSHAT and CDR2 FNYEAQ (reference sequence). The CDR3 contains 13 residues. In nucleotides, the CDR3 is TGTGCTAGCAGCTTTACAGGGGCAGGCGAGCAGTTCTTC. This translates into CASSFTGAGEQFF.

The chain joins TRBV7-2 to TRBJ2-5, with D perhaps matching TRBD1 or TRBD2 (5 bases each). Between the trimmed V and J ends, which lost 3 bases and 1 base, there was a span of 6 bases. Germline CDR1 SGHTA, CDR2 FQGNSA. The CDR3 has 13 residues. For the CDR3, the DNA is TGTGCCAGCAGCTTCGGGACCCAAGAGACCCAGTACTTC. Protein sequence: CASSFGTQETQYF.

Only a few counts were recorded for this clone. The rearrangement links TRBV18 to TRBJ2-7; possible D gene TRBD1, 6 bases. The germline V and J ends were trimmed by 3 bases and 5 bases, with 11 bases remaining between them. Germline values: CDR1 KGHSH, CDR2 LQKENI. The CDR3 length is 13 residues. This chain's CDR3 is CASSPHRDHEQYF. The CDR3 region has the DNA TGTGCCAGCTCACCGCACAGGGACCACGAGCAGTACTTC.

The chain is built from TRBV16 and TRBJ2-4; 9 bases match TRBD1. The ends lost 4 bases at V and 0 bases at J; junction bases unmatched: 4. From germline, CDR1 is KGHSY and CDR2 FQNENV. The CDR3 has 16 residues. Here the CDR3 reads CASSRWTGVAKNIQYF. The CDR3 DNA is TGTGCCAGCAGCCGCTGGACAGGGGTAGCCAAAAACATTCAGTACTTC. The full variable domain, completed using reference TRBV16 and TRBJ2-4, is GEEVAQTPKHLVRGEGQKAKLYCAPIKGHSYVFWYQQVLKNEFKFLISFQNENVFDETGMPKERFSAKCLPNSPCSLEIQATKLEDSAVYFCASSRWTGVAKNIQYFGAGTRLSVL.

Only a few counts were recorded for this clone. The chain carries TRBV30 and TRBJ2-5, with D unresolved. Per the germline V gene, CDR1 is GTSNPN and CDR2 is SVGIG (reference sequence). The CDR3 loop spans 13 amino acids. The V and J ends lost 2 bases and 7 bases respectively, with 14 bases between them. CDR3 DNA: TGTGCCTGGAGTCTGACCGGCGGCGGGACCCAGTACTTC. This sequence encodes CAWSLTGGGTQYF.

This clone was found a few times. The rearrangement uses TRBV29-1 and TRBJ2-7; no clear D gene. Per the germline V gene, CDR1 is SQVTM and CDR2 is ANQGSEA. V lost 4 bases, J lost 1 base, and 8 bases lay in between. The CDR3 sequence is 12 residues long. CDR3: CSVALPSYEQYF. The DNA for the CDR3 is TGCAGCGTTGCTTTGCCGTCCTACGAGCAGTACTTC.

J is TRBJ2-4 and V is TRBV30; the match to TRBD2 covers 11 bases. Germline V gene data show CDR1 as GTSNPN and CDR2 as SVGIG (reference sequence). The CDR3 runs 17 residues. The J segment lost 4 bases and the V segment lost 0 bases, leaving 8 bases of the junction unmatched. The CDR3 region is CAWSVLASGRLKNIQYF. CDR3 DNA: TGTGCCTGGAGTGTACTGGCTAGCGGGAGGCTGAAAAACATTCAGTACTTC.

The gene calls are TRBV4-3 and TRBJ2-1; 7 nucleotides line up with TRBD1. This CDR3 is built from 16 residues. In germline, CDR1 is LGHNA, CDR2 YSLEER. V shed 0 bases, J shed 6 bases, and the junction held 8 bases outside the gene matches. CDR3 region: CASSQDNRGWGNEQFF. CDR3 DNA: TGCGCCAGCAGCCAAGACAACAGGGGCTGGGGCAATGAGCAGTTCTTC.

The chain couples TRBV29-1 to TRBJ2-7; TRBD2 agrees at 8 bases. The CDR3 totals 13 residues. The germline gives CDR1 SQVTM, CDR2 ANQGSEA. Losses at the gene ends were 6 bases for V and 2 bases for J; bases not matched to a gene: 6. CDR3 nucleotide sequence: TGCAGCGTCCCCCGGGAGGGGACCTACGAGCAGTACTTC. It yields the protein CSVPREGTYEQYF.

V is TRBV7-9 and J is TRBJ2-5; perhaps D is TRBD1 or TRBD2 (5 bases each). V shed 4 bases and J shed 4 bases, with 13 bases lying between them. CDR1 is SEHNR, CDR2 FQNEAQ, per germline (reference sequence). The CDR3 is 14 residues long. The CDR3 region is CASSYRQRGETQYF. The CDR3 coding sequence is TGTGCCAGCAGCTATCGACAGAGGGGAGAGACCCAGTACTTC.